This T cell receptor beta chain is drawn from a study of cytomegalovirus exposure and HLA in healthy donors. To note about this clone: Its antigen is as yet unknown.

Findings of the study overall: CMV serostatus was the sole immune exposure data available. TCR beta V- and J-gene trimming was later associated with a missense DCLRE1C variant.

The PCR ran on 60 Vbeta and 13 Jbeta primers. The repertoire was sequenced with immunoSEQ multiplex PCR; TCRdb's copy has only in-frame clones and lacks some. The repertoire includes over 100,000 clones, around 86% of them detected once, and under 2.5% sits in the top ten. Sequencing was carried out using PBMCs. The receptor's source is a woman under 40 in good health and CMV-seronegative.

The CDR3 nucleotides read TGTGCCAGCAGTTTATCTTCAGGGATCTCAACTGGGGCCAACGTCCTGACTTTC. Amino acids: CASSLSSGISTGANVLTF. The chain couples TRBV28 to TRBJ2-6; tentatively, D is TRBD1 (5 bases). In germline, CDR1 is MDHEN, CDR2 SYDVKM. Trimming took 1 base from V and 2 from J, leaving 15 bases between them. The CDR3 extends over 18 amino acids.